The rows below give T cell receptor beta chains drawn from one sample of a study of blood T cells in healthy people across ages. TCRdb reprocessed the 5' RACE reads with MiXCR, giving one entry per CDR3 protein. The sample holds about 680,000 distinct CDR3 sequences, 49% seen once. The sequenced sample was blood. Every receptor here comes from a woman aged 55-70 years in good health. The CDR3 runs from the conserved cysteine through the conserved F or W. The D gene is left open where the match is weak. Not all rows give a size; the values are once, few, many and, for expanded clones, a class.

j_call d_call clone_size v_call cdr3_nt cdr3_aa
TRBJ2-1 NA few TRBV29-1 TGCAGCGTTGACGGGGGAGGTCCCTACAATGAGCAGTTCTTC CSVDGGGPYNEQFF
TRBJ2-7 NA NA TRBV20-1 TGCAGTGCTAGCGCCGCCTCCGGGACCCCGCACGAGCAGTACTTC CSASAASGTPHEQYF
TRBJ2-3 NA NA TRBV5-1 TGCGCCATCAAGACCAGGGATACAGATACGCAGTATTTT CAIKTRDTDTQYF
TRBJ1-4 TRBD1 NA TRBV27 TGTGCCAGCAGTACACACGGACAGGGACATGAAAAACTGTTTTTT CASSTHGQGHEKLFF
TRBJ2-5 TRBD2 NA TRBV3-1 TGTGCCAGCAGCCCAGCGGGAGGAGGTCGGATGGGGACCCAGTACTTC CASSPAGGGRMGTQYF
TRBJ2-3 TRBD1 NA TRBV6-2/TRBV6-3 TGTGCCAGCAGTTATGGACAGGGGGCCGCAGATACGCAGTATTTT CASSYGQGAADTQYF
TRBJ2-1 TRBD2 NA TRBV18 TGTGCCAGCTCACCACTCGGACTAGAAGAAAACAATGAGCAGTTCTTC CASSPLGLEENNEQFF
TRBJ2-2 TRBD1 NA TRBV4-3 TGCGCCAGCAGCTTCTGGACAGGGCAAGCCGGGGAGCTGTTTTTT CASSFWTGQAGELFF
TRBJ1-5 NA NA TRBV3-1 TGTGCCAGCAGCCAAGGGGCAAGGACAGACTATCAGCCCCAGCATTTT CASSQGARTDYQPQHF
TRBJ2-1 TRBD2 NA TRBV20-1 TGCGCTGGACTAGCGGGGTTTGAGCAGTTCTTC CAGLAGFEQFF
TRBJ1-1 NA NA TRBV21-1 TGTGCCAGCAGCAAAGAGGCAGGGGGCAGAGAGGAAGCTTTCTTT CASSKEAGGREEAFF
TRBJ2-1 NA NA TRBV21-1 TGTGCCAGCAGCAAAGTTTCCACGGGAGAGGCCTACAATGAGCAGTTCTTC CASSKVSTGEAYNEQFF
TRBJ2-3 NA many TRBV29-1 TGCAGCGCGCACACGGCTAGCACAGATACGCAGTATTTT CSAHTASTDTQYF
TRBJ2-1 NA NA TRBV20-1 TGCAGTGCAAACCCGGGACTGGGGTACAATGAGCAGGTCTTC CSANPGLGYNEQVF
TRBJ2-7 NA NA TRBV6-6 TGTGCCAGCAGTTCCTGGGACTCCTACGAGCAGTACTTC CASSSWDSYEQYF
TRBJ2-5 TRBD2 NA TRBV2 TGTGCCAAGACTAGCGGGAGACTACAAGAGACCCAGTACTTC CAKTSGRLQETQYF
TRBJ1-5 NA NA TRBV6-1 TGTGCCAGCAGAGCTATTATACGCAATCAGCCCCAGCATTTT CASRAIIRNQPQHF
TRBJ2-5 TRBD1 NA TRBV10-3 TGTGCCATCAGTAAGGGACAGCCCCAAGGGTCCCAGTACTTC CAISKGQPQGSQYF
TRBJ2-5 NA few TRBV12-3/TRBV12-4 TGTGCCAGCATGCCAGGGAGAAGACAGGAGACCCAGTACTTC CASMPGRRQETQYF
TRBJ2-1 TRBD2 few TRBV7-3 TGTGCCAGCAGCGAACTAGCGGAGTACAATGAGCAGTTCTTC CASSELAEYNEQFF
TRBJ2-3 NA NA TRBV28 TGTGCCAGCGTCTCCGGGACGCTCCGCACAGATACGCAGTATTTT CASVSGTLRTDTQYF
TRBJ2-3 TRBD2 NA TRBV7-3 TGTGCCAGCAGCTTAATATCGGGAGGGCCGGGAGATACGCAGTATTTT CASSLISGGPGDTQYF
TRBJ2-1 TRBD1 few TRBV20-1 TGCAGTGCTTTCGACAGGGGTTCCTACAATGAGCAGTTCTTC CSAFDRGSYNEQFF
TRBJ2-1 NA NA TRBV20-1 TGCAGTGCTAGCTCAAGGACGGACAATGAGCAGTTCTTC CSASSRTDNEQFF
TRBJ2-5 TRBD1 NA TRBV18 TGTGCCAGCTCACCACGGGACAGGGCGGGGAAGACCCAGTACTTC CASSPRDRAGKTQYF
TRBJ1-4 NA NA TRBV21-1 TGTGCCAGCAGCCCGTACCCCTTCAAGCATAGTGAAAAACTGTTTTTT CASSPYPFKHSEKLFF
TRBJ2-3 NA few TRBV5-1 TGCGCCAGCCGGCTAACTAGCACAGATACGCAGTATTTT CASRLTSTDTQYF
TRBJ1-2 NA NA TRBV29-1 TGCAGCGTGACAGTGGACTATGGCTACACCTTC CSVTVDYGYTF
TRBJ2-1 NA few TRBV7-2 TGTGCCAGCAGCTTAGAAGTTACGGAGTACAATGAGCAGTTCTTC CASSLEVTEYNEQFF
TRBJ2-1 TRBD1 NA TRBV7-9 TGTGCCAGCAGCGCCCGACAGGGGGATGAGCAGTTCTTC CASSARQGDEQFF
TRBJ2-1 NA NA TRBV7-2 TGTGCCAGCAGCTTCCAACAGGGTGACAATGAGCAGTTCTTC CASSFQQGDNEQFF
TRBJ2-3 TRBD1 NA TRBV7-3 TGTGCCAGCAGCTCGACAGGGGGTGAGGGTACGCAGTATTTT CASSSTGGEGTQYF
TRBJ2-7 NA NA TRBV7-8 TGTGCCAGCAGCCCTGTCTGGGGCGGAAAGGCCTACGAGCAGTACTTC CASSPVWGGKAYEQYF
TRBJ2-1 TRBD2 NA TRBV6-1 TGTGCCAGCAGTCGATTTGACCTAGCGGGGAGCTACAATGAGCAGTTCTTC CASSRFDLAGSYNEQFF
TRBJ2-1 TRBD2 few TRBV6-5 TGTGCCACCGTAGCGGGAGGGTACAATGAGCAGTTCTTC CATVAGGYNEQFF
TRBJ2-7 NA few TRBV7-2 TGTGCCAGCAGCTTTCTTTCAGGGGTTGGGAACTCCTACGAGCAGTACTTC CASSFLSGVGNSYEQYF
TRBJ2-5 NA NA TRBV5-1 TGCGCCAGCAGCTTGGACTCTCCAGATCGCAATGAGCAGTACTTC CASSLDSPDRNEQYF
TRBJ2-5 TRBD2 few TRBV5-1 TGCGCCAGCAGTATTAGCGGGATCGCAGGAGAAGAGACCCAGTACTTC CASSISGIAGEETQYF
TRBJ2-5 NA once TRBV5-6 TGTGCCAGCAGCTTGGAGGGTGGAGGAAGTGCGGAGACCCAGTACTTC CASSLEGGGSAETQYF
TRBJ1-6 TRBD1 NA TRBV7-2 TGTGCCAGCAGCTTACCCAGGACAGGCTATAATTCACCCCTCCACTTT CASSLPRTGYNSPLHF
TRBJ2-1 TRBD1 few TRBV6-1 TGTGCCAGCAGTGAACCTAGGGGGCCCCGCTACAATGAGCAGTTCTTC CASSEPRGPRYNEQFF
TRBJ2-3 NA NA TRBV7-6 TGTGCCAGCAGCTTAGGTTCGGGAGTTTTGGTCACAGATACGCAGTATTTT CASSLGSGVLVTDTQYF
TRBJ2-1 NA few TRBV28 TGTGCCAGCAGTCCGGCAGGGCTAGTCCGTAATGAGCAGTTCTTC CASSPAGLVRNEQFF
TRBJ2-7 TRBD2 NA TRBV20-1 TGCAGTGCTCCACCGGCGGGAGTCTCCTACGAGCAGTACTTC CSAPPAGVSYEQYF
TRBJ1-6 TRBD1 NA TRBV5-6 TGTGCCAGCAGCCTGAGGGGGCTCGATTTTTCACCCCTCCACTTT CASSLRGLDFSPLHF